The table lists the clone carrying this T cell receptor (beta chain) with a count of one. Per germline, CDR1 LGHDT and CDR2 YNNKEL (reference sequence). CDR3 length: 16 amino acids. The V gene lost 3 bases and the J gene lost 0 bases, with 12 bases spanning the gap. The data stem from a study of blood T cell repertoires in COVID-19. Only in-frame clones appear in the TCRdb table, and some are missing; sequencing was by immunoSEQ multiplex PCR. The sample carries fewer than 500,000 clones, about 89% recorded once. The TCR was taken from a woman aged 25-40 years with acute or convalescent COVID-19. Specimen: peripheral blood. J is TRBJ1-3 and V is TRBV3-1 (or the pseudogene TRBV3-2); D ambiguous. The CDR3 loop is CASSHLATGSGNTIYF. The CDR3 DNA follows: TGTGCCAGCAGCCACCTCGCGACTGGCTCTGGAAACACCATATATTTT.